At least ten counts were recorded for the clone carrying this T cell receptor (beta chain). The antigen remains undetermined. The time point was: patch test 3, about 24 weeks after DPC sensitization. Treatment here: therapeutic diphenylcyclopropenone sensitization with weekly scalp DPC. TCRdb reprocessed the RACE reads via MiXCR and lists one record per CDR3 protein. The data hold 55,000 to 75,000 distinct CDR3 sequences, with roughly an eighth observed a single time. The sample originates from a study of human T cells and chemical hapten exposure. Study background: 0.01% DPC was applied to the upper back in patch tests, which were read at 6 days. Variation in per-sample TCR yields came mainly from small pooled library volume differences.

Study-wide points: There were significantly more large CDR3 similarity clusters among expanded TCRs than among controls.

Germline V gives CDR1 MNHEY, CDR2 SMNVEV (reference sequence). Trimming stripped 6 bases from V and 2 bases from J, with 4 bases between. The CDR3 sequence is 12 residues long. The chain combines TRBV27 with TRBJ2-2; D unresolved. This sequence was found in a young man with alopecia areata. Some clones in this sample may be carry-over from other donors' samples. The material sequenced was whole blood, taken in connection with sensitization to the hapten diphenylcyclopropenone (DPC). The CDR3 region is CASSLNTGELFF. The CDR3 region has the DNA TGTGCCAGCAGCTTAAACACCGGGGAGCTGTTTTTT.